This T cell receptor beta chain is drawn from a study of early T cells in non-severe SARS-CoV-2 infection. The CDR3 length is 16 residues. Germline values: CDR1 SGHAT, CDR2 FQNNGV. Trimming stripped 5 bases from V and 5 bases from J, with 22 bases between. Each cDNA molecule carried a unique molecular identifier. TCRdb redid the calling of the 5' RACE reads with MiXCR, one entry per CDR3 protein. The sample includes more than 85,000 distinct CDR3 sequences, 16% of them seen just once. The sequencing sample was made of whole blood. The origin of this receptor is an adult who was a healthcare worker with PCR-confirmed SARS-CoV-2 infection or an uninfected control (not recorded which). The chain combines TRBV11-2 with TRBJ2-7; no reliable D call. CDR3 nucleotide sequence: TGTGCCAGCAGCCCCGTCCTGTGGCGAGCTTATGACGAGCAGTACTTC. Its protein product is CASSPVLWRAYDEQYF.